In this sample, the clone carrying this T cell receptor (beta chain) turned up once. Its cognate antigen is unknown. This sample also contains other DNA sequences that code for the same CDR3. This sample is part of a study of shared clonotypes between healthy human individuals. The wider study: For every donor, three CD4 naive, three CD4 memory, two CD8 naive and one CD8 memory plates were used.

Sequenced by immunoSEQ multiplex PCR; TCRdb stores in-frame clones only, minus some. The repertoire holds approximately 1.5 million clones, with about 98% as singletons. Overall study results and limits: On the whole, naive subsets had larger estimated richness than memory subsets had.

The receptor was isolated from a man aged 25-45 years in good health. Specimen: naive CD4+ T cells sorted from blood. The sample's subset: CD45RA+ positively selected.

CDR3 coding DNA: TGTGCCAGTAGTATACGTGAAACTGAAGCTTTCTTT. It specifies CASSIRETEAFF. The V and J genes are TRBV19 and TRBJ1-1; D is ambiguous. The CDR3 runs 12 residues. Germline V gene data show CDR1 as LNHDA and CDR2 as SQIVND (reference sequence). Trimming took 2 bases from V and 5 from J, leaving 6 bases between them.